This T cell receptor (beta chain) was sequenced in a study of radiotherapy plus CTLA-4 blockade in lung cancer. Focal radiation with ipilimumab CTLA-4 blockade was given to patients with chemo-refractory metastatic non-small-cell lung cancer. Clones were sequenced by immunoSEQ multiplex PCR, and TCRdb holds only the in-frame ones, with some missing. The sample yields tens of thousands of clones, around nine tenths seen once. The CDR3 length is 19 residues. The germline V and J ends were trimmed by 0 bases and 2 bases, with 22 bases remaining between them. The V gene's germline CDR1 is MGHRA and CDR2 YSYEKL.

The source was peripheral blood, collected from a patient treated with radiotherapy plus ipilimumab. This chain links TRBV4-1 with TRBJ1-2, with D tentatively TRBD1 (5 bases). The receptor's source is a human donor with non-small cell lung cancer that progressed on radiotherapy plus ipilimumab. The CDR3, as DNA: TGCGCCAGCAGCCAAGATCCGAGTGGTTCGCCGGGGGGGAACTATGGCTACACCTTC. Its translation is CASSQDPSGSPGGNYGYTF.